The 5 T cell receptor beta chains below were found in one sample sequenced in a study of OX40 agonist ivuxolimab in advanced cancers. Generated by immunoSEQ multiplex PCR, the TCRdb table keeps only in-frame clones and is missing some. Of about 79,000 clones in the sample, approximately 85% were seen once. The source was CD4+ or CD8+ T cells sorted from blood, collected in a trial of the OX40 agonist ivuxolimab. These receptors all come from an adult with an advanced solid tumor such as melanoma, head and neck, liver or kidney cancer.

This clone was seen once. The CDR3 carries no conserved terminal phenylalanine or tryptophan, so it likely arises from a read error. The DNA is omitted, as the CDR3 cannot be located on it reliably, and the CDR3 follows TCRdb's listing. The V call is TRBV5-1, the J call TRBJ1-1; no DNA check was done on the table's D call, TRBD1. Germline lookup yields CDR1 SGHRS and CDR2 YFSETQ. Inclusive of both ends, the CDR3 amounts to 12 amino acids. CDR3 region: CASSFGQGPARM.

This clone came up once. This chain connects TRBV27 to TRBJ2-1; the match to TRBD2 covers 8 bases. V shed 0 bases, J shed 5 bases, and the junction held 12 bases outside the gene matches. The CDR3 is 18 residues long. Germline V gene data show CDR1 as MNHEY and CDR2 as SMNVEV (reference sequence). The CDR3 bases are TGTGCCAGCAGTTTATCGGGGCCTTTAGCGGGACCTAACAATGAGCAGTTCTTC. This codes for CASSLSGPLAGPNNEQFF.

V usage is TRBV5-1 and J usage is TRBJ2-1; 8 bases are shared with TRBD2. V shed 4 bases and J 9 bases; nucleotides not matched to a gene: 15. The length of the CDR3 is 16 residues. CDR1 is SGHRS and CDR2 is YFSETQ in the germline V gene. This chain's CDR3 is CASSLVAGRPNGEQFF. CDR3 sequence (DNA): TGCGCCAGCAGCCTCGTAGCGGGAAGACCCAATGGTGAGCAGTTCTTC. Looking up the rest from reference TRBV5-1 and TRBJ2-1 gives the full variable domain: KAGVTQTPRYLIKTRGQQVTLSCSPISGHRSVSWYQQTPGQGLQFLFEYFSETQRNKGNFPGRFSGRQFSNSRSEMNVSTLELGDSALYLCASSLVAGRPNGEQFFGPGTRLTVL.

CDR3 DNA: TGTGCCAGCAGTTTAGGGGGCGACGAGCAGTACTTC. It yields the protein CASSLGGDEQYF. The rearrangement joins TRBV2 to TRBJ2-7; 7 nucleotides match TRBD1. The germline gives CDR1 SNHLY, CDR2 FYNNEI. The CDR3 extends over 12 amino acids. V was clipped by 5 bases and J by 5 bases; unmatched bases: 3.

The rearrangement uses TRBV28 and TRBJ1-1; 7 bases map to TRBD1. Germline V CDR1 and CDR2: MDHEN, SYDVKM. The length of the CDR3 is 15 residues. With V trimmed by 3 bases and J by 1 base, 5 bases remained unmatched. The CDR3 here is CASSFPDRANTEAFF. The DNA for the CDR3 is TGTGCCAGCAGTTTCCCTGACAGGGCGAACACTGAAGCTTTCTTT.